This T cell receptor (beta chain) was identified in a study of control samples from healthy donors and cancer patients. The CDR3 is 17 amino acids. The ends were cut back, 0 bases at V and 0 bases at J, with 15 bases in the middle. Germline V gives CDR1 MGHRA, CDR2 YSYEKL. Profiled with immunoSEQ multiplex PCR; TCRdb holds only in-frame clones, not every one. Seen here are roughly 120,000 clones, approximately 91% observed once, and the top ten hold about 7.2%. The source of this sequence is a woman under 30 in good health. Sequencing input: blood. The rearrangement uses TRBV4-1 and TRBJ2-7; tentatively, D is TRBD1 or TRBD2 (6 bases each). CDR3 amino acids: CASSQEWGAVLSYEQYF. The CDR3 DNA reads as TGCGCCAGCAGCCAAGAATGGGGGGCAGTACTCTCCTACGAGCAGTACTTC.